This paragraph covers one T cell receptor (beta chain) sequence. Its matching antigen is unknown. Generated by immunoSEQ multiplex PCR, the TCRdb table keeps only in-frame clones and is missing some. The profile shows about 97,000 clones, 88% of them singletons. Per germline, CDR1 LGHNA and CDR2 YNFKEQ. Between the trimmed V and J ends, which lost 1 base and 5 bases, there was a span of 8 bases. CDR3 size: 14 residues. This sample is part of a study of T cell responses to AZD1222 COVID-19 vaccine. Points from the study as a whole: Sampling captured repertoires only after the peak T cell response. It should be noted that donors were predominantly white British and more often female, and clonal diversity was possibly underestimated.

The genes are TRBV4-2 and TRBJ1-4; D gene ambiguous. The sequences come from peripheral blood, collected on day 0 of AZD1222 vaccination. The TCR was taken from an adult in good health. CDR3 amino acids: CASSQGLENEKLFF. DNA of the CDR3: TGTGCCAGCAGCCAAGGGCTCGAAAATGAAAAACTGTTTTTT.